Sequencing of this T cell receptor beta chain was carried out in a study of T cells after somatic rescue of genetic block. The CDR3 is made up of 13 amino acids. Germline CDR1 reads SGHTA; CDR2 reads FQGNSA. V was trimmed by 5 bases and J by 5 bases, leaving 13 bases between them. Sequenced by immunoSEQ multiplex PCR; TCRdb stores in-frame clones only, minus some. Of tens of thousands of clones listed, around 89% are singletons. Sequencing was performed on peripheral blood mononuclear cells (PBMCs). The J gene is TRBJ2-7, the V gene TRBV7-2; a possible D gene is TRBD2 (5 bases). This TCR was recovered from a young woman. The CDR3 DNA is TGTGCCAGCAGCCCCCCGGGGAAGGACGAGCAGTACTTC. Protein product: CASSPPGKDEQYF.